This TCR beta chain was captured by sequencing in a study of Tregs in tolerant kidney transplant recipients. Study results and limitations: In tolerant patients, donor-specific Tregs outgrew total Tregs, suggesting antigen-driven expansion.

Clones were read by immunoSEQ multiplex PCR, and TCRdb kept only the in-frame ones, dropping some. The sample shows 62,000 or so clones, nearly 98% of them seen only once. The ends were cut back, 6 bases at V and 0 bases at J, with 8 bases in the middle. In germline, CDR1 is MRHNA, CDR2 SNTAGT. This CDR3 comprises 14 residues. As to this clone: What it binds is not known.

This clonotype originated in a human donor who received a combined kidney and bone marrow transplant. Sequenced material: Tregs from blood, taken before the transplant. V is TRBV6-4 and J is TRBJ2-2; D uncertain. This chain's CDR3 is CASSEQPNTGELFF. In DNA, the CDR3 is TGTGCCAGCAGCGAACAGCCGAACACCGGGGAGCTGTTTTTT.